This TCR beta chain was captured in a study of T cells in Graves' hyperthyroidism and ophthalmopathy (dated by TCRdb to about 2019). Regarding the complete study: Peripheral blood was sampled at the time of initial diagnosis, prior to any treatment. An independent validation cohort of 18 to 20 hyperthyroidism patients and approximately 16 patients who later progressed to ophthalmopathy tested prospective prediction of ophthalmopathy. In roughly six Graves' hyperthyroidism patients, the study also compared T-cell repertoires from thyroid tissue with T-cell repertoires from blood. After blood sampling, hyperthyroidism patients were treated with methimazole at a starting dose of 30 mg daily, and ophthalmopathy patients were treated with high-dose intravenous methylprednisolone. To identify distinguishing TCR V-J signatures, a discovery cohort of around 100 patients was used, comprising 43 with Graves' ophthalmopathy and some 57 with stable Graves' hyperthyroidism. For training and testing, the 80 to 100 patients in the discovery cohort were randomly divided in a 7:3 ratio. The paper describes TCR Vbeta CDR3 sequencing of 140 or so peripheral blood samples, made up of 43 ophthalmopathy patients, around 73 hyperthyroidism patients and roughly 17 progressor patients. Overall results and qualifications from the work: Sample size was not statistically predetermined, and investigators were not blinded to group allocation. A 13 V-J signature model separated ophthalmopathy from stable hyperthyroidism, with 87.88% sensitivity and 81.08% specificity in cross-validation and 80%/75% in testing. In validation, progression to ophthalmopathy was predicted by the model with more than 65% sensitivity and roughly 76% specificity, a median of around 6.5 months before onset. Blood samples also contained most of the expanded thyroid clonotypes (frequency above 0.001), which suggests that blood repertoires may reflect thyroid immune responses.

This clonotype was detected ten times or more. Its antigen target is currently unknown. No quality values exist for individual bases; no much larger clone is one base distant. Stable Graves' hyperthyroidism was defined as the absence of progression to ophthalmopathy over 18 months of follow-up. The hyperthyroidism patients were between 18 and 65 years old and newly diagnosed, with a disease duration of less than 2 months. Patients with uncontrolled infections, other autoimmune diseases, pregnancy or lactation were excluded. Clinical symptoms, serum thyroxine and TRAb, thyroid ultrasound, and orbital computed tomography formed the basis for the diagnoses. PBMCs were separated from roughly 10 ml of fresh peripheral blood using Ficoll-Paque density gradient centrifugation. Total RNA was extracted using Trizol reagent, and RNA quality was assessed on an Agilent 2100 Bioanalyzer. V is cut by 4 bases and J by 8 bases, and the space between the germline ends is 6 bases. Taken from cysteine to phenylalanine, the CDR3 has 11 residues. CDR3 DNA only is kept here, 33 bases in frame from base 1. CDR1 and CDR2, looked up from the germline V gene, are MNHNS and SASEGT.

Amplification of TCR beta CDR3 regions was carried out from RNA transcripts. The first round of RT-PCR for the TCR CDR3 was performed with the HTBI primer set and the Qiagen OneStep RT-PCR kit. A second multiplex PCR round built the libraries, followed by size selection and purification. Sequencing of the libraries was done on an Illumina HiSeq2000 using paired-end 100 bp reads. In the paper's pipeline: SOAPnuke was used to process the raw data, throwing out any read that contained adapters or uncalled bases, had a mean Phred below 15, or lacked an exact constant-primer or identifier match. COPE v1.2.5 was used to merge the high-quality paired reads, and each unique nucleotide sequence was defined as a clonotype. Clonotypes were aligned to IMGT TRBV, TRBD and TRBJ reference segments using MiTCR v1.1. Analysis was restricted to V-J combinations with a frequency above 0.0001, which covered approximately 99% of repertoires. The TCS score was defined as the ratio of F50 (clonal expansion) to E x V (chaos), calculated using BLOSUM62-based TCRdist between CDR3 peptides within each V-J. Welch's t-statistics and random forest reduced 450 to 600 V-J features to 10 to 15, which were used in a naive Bayes classifier (R e1071). TCRdb redid the processing of the public reads, applying fastp at Q25 and MiXCR, and retained in-frame beta chains. Duplicate CDR3 protein sequences are folded into a single record with the most common DNA and genes. The V and J calls follow TCRdb's processing rather than the paper's. Present in this sample are about 290,000 distinct CDR3 sequences, approximately 14% of which were seen just once. 7.9% of the sample belongs to the ten largest clones.

This receptor was identified in a middle-aged woman with Graves' hyperthyroidism. Recombination linked TRBV6-1 to TRBJ1-3, with the identity of the D gene unclear. Sequencing was performed on blood. The DNA reads as follows: TGTGCCAGCAGTGTGTACCACACCATATATTTT. It codes for CASSVYHTIYF.